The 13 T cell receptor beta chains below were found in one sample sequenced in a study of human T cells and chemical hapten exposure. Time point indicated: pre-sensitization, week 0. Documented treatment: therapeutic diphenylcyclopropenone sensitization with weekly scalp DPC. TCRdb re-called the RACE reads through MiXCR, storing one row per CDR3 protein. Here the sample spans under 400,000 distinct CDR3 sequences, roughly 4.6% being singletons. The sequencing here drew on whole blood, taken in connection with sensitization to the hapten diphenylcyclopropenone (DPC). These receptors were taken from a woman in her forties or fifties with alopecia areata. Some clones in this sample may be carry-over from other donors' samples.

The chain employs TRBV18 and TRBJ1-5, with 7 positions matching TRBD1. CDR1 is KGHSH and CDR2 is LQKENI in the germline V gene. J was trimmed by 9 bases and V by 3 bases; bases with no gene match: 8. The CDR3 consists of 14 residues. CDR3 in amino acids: CASSPGQEGGPQHF. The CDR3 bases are TGTGCCAGCTCACCCGGACAGGAGGGGGGGCCCCAGCATTTT.

The CDR3 spells CSAYPGQPKSYEQYF. The CDR3 bases are TGCAGTGCTTACCCGGGACAACCCAAATCCTACGAGCAGTACTTC. The chain is built from TRBV20-1 and TRBJ2-7, with D possibly matching TRBD1 (6 bases). Germline assignment: CDR1 DFQATT and CDR2 SNEGSKA (reference sequence). V gave up 5 bases and J gave up 1 base, with 18 bases separating them. The CDR3 loop spans 15 amino acids.

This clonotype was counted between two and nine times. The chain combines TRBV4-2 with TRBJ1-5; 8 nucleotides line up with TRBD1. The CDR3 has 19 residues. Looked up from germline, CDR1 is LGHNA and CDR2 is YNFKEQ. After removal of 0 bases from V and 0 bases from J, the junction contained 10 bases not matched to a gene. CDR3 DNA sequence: TGTGCCAGCAGCCAAGAATGGACCAGGGGGCCTTATAGCAATCAGCCCCAGCATTTT. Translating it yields CASSQEWTRGPYSNQPQHF.

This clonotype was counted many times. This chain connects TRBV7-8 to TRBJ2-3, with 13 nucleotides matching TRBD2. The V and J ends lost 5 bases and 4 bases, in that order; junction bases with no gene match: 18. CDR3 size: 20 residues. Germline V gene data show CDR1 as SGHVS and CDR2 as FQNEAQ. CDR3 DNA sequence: TGTGCCAGCAGCCCAAAACGACGCTGGACTGGGACTAGCGGGGCAGATACGCAGTATTTT. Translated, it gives CASSPKRRWTGTSGADTQYF.

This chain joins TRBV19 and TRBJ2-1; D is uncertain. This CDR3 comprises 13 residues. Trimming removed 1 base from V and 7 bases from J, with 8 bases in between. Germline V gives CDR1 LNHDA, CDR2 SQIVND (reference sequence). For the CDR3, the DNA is TGTGCCAGTAGTATAGTAACCACGAATGAGCAGTTCTTC. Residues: CASSIVTTNEQFF. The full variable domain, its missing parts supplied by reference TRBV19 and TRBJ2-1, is DGGITQSPKYLFRKEGQNVTLSCEQNLNHDAMYWYRQDPGQGLRLIYYSQIVNDFQKGDIAEGYSVSREKKESFPLTVTSAQKNPTAFYLCASSIVTTNEQFFGPGTRLTVL.

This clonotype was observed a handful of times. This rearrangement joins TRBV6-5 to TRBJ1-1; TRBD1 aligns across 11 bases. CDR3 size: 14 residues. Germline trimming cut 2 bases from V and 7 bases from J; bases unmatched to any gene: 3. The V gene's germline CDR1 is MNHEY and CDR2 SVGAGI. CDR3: CASSYRGTGGEAFF. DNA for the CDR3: TGTGCCAGCAGTTACCGCGGGACAGGGGGTGAAGCTTTCTTT.

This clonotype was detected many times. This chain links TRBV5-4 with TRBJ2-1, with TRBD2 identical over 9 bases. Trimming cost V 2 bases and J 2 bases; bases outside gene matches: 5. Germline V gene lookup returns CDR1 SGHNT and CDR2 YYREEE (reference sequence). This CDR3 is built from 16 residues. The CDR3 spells CASSFRAGGPYNEQFF. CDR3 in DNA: TGTGCCAGCAGCTTCCGAGCGGGGGGTCCCTACAATGAGCAGTTCTTC.

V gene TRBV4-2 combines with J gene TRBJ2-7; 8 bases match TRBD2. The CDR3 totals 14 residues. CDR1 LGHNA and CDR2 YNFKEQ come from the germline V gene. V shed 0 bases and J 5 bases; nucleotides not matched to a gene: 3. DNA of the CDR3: TGTGCCAGCAGCCAAGATATCGGGGGGGACGAGCAGTACTTC. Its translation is CASSQDIGGDEQYF.

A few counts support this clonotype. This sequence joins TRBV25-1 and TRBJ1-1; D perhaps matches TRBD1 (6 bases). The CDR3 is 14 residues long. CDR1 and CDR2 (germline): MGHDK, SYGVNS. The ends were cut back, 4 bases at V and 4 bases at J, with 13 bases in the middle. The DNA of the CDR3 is TGTGCCAGCAGTGTACAGGGACGGGGCACTGAAGCTTTCTTT. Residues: CASSVQGRGTEAFF.

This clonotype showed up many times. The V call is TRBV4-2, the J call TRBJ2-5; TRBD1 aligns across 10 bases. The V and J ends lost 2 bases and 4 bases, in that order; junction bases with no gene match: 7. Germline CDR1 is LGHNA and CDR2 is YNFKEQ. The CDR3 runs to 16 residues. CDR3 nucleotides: TGTGCCAGCAGCCAACACCCTCGGGACAGGGGAGAGACCCAGTACTTC. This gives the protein CASSQHPRDRGETQYF.

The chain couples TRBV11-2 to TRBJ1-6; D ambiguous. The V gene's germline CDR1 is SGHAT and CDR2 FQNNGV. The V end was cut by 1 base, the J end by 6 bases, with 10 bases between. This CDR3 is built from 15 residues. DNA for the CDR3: TGTGCCAGCAGCTTAGGACGGAGAGTTAATTCACCCCTCCACTTT. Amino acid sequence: CASSLGRRVNSPLHF. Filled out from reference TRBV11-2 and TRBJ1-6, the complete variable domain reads EAGVAQSPRYKIIEKRQSVAFWCNPISGHATLYWYQQILGQGPKLLIQFQNNGVVDDSQLPKDRFSAERLKGVDSTLKIQPAKLEDSAVYLCASSLGRRVNSPLHFGNGTRLTVT.

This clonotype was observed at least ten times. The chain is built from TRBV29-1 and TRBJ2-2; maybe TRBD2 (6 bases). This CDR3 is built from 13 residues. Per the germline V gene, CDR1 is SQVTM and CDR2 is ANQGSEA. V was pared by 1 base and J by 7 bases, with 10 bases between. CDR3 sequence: CSVEGGAGGELFF. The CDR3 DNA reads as TGCAGCGTTGAAGGCGGGGCGGGCGGGGAGCTGTTTTTT.

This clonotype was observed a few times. CDR3 DNA sequence: TGTGCCAGCAGCCTTAGGACAGACCCCTACGAGCAGTACTTC. Its translation: CASSLRTDPYEQYF. The chain carries TRBV3-1 and TRBJ2-7; tentative D call: TRBD1 (6 bases). CDR1 is LGHDT, CDR2 YNNKEL, per germline (reference sequence). The CDR3 totals 14 residues. V lost 4 bases and J 2 bases, leaving 12 bases between the germline ends.